Listed below are T cell receptor beta chains from one sample, sequenced in a study of T cells in Graves' hyperthyroidism and ophthalmopathy. Via MiXCR, TCRdb re-called the multiplex PCR reads, giving one row per CDR3 protein. Of approximately 710,000 distinct CDR3 sequences detected, about 18% appear once; the ten largest clones hold around 16%. The sequenced sample consisted of blood. These TCRs come from a middle-aged man with Graves' hyperthyroidism. Each CDR3 is given with its conserved first and last residue. The D gene is left open where the match is weak. The listing skips clone size in some rows; elsewhere it reads once, few, many or a size class.

CDR3 protein: CASSLTTTGELFF
CDR3 DNA: TGTGCCAGCAGCTTAACCACCACCGGGGAGCTGTTTTTT
clone size: many
D gene: .
J gene: TRBJ2-2
V gene: TRBV7-3

CDR3 protein: CASSVGVGRDSTDTQYF
CDR3 DNA: TGTGCCAGCAGCGTAGGTGTCGGGAGAGATTCCACAGATACGCAGTATTTT
clone size: few
D gene: .
J gene: TRBJ2-3
V gene: TRBV9

CDR3 protein: CSATEVGNSPLHF
CDR3 DNA: TGCAGTGCTACCGAGGTCGGTAATTCACCCCTCCACTTT
clone size: .
D gene: .
J gene: TRBJ1-6
V gene: TRBV20-1

CDR3 protein: CASSLASRPGANVLTF
CDR3 DNA: TGTGCCAGCAGCTTAGCCAGCCGGCCTGGGGCCAACGTCCTGACTTTC
clone size: many
D gene: .
J gene: TRBJ2-6
V gene: TRBV11-2

CDR3 protein: CASSVGLAVSYNEQFF
CDR3 DNA: TGTGCCAGCAGCGTGGGACTAGCGGTCTCCTACAATGAGCAGTTCTTC
clone size: many
D gene: TRBD2
J gene: TRBJ2-1
V gene: TRBV11-2

CDR3 protein: CASSESMTGTGYTGELFF
CDR3 DNA: TGCGCCAGCAGTGAGTCGATGACCGGGACAGGGTACACCGGGGAGCTGTTTTTT
clone size: many
D gene: TRBD1
J gene: TRBJ2-2
V gene: TRBV10-1

CDR3 protein: CASSLTGNYGYTF
CDR3 DNA: TGTGCCAGCAGCCTGACAGGGAACTATGGCTACACCTTC
clone size: many
D gene: TRBD1
J gene: TRBJ1-2
V gene: TRBV28

CDR3 protein: CASSLLGLAGNNEQFF
CDR3 DNA: TGTGCCAGCAGTTTATTAGGGCTAGCGGGGAACAATGAGCAGTTCTTC
clone size: many
D gene: TRBD2
J gene: TRBJ2-1
V gene: TRBV27

CDR3 protein: CSARGSSGRLGNEQFF
CDR3 DNA: TGCAGTGCTAGAGGGTCTAGCGGGAGGCTTGGGAATGAGCAGTTCTTC
clone size: .
D gene: TRBD2
J gene: TRBJ2-1
V gene: TRBV20-1

CDR3 protein: CASSSSDLNEQFF
CDR3 DNA: TGTGCCAGCAGTTCATCAGATTTGAATGAGCAGTTCTTC
clone size: .
D gene: .
J gene: TRBJ2-1
V gene: TRBV27

CDR3 protein: CGTGESSYEQYF
CDR3 DNA: TGTGGCACGGGAGAATCTTCCTACGAGCAGTACTTC
clone size: many
D gene: .
J gene: TRBJ2-7
V gene: TRBV6-2/TRBV6-3

CDR3 protein: CASSFYRGNYGYTF
CDR3 DNA: TGTGCCAGCAGTTTTTACAGGGGGAACTATGGCTACACCTTC
clone size: few
D gene: TRBD1
J gene: TRBJ1-2
V gene: TRBV28

CDR3 protein: CASSYTSGNLPAEQYF
CDR3 DNA: TGTGCCAGCAGTTACACGTCAGGCAACCTCCCGGCCGAGCAGTACTTC
clone size: many
D gene: .
J gene: TRBJ2-7
V gene: TRBV6-5

CDR3 protein: CATRGTEPNTEAFF
CDR3 DNA: TGTGCCACCCGTGGGACAGAGCCGAACACTGAAGCTTTCTTT
clone size: .
D gene: TRBD1
J gene: TRBJ1-1
V gene: TRBV13

CDR3 protein: CASYSASGRAEGTDTQYF
CDR3 DNA: TGTGCCAGTTACTCGGCTAGCGGGAGGGCCGAAGGCACAGATACGCAGTATTTT
clone size: few
D gene: TRBD2
J gene: TRBJ2-3
V gene: TRBV28

CDR3 protein: CASSLLAGLNTGELFF
CDR3 DNA: TGTGCCAGCAGCTTACTTGCGGGTCTAAACACCGGGGAGCTGTTTTTT
clone size: many
D gene: .
J gene: TRBJ2-2
V gene: TRBV7-3

CDR3 protein: CASSSEGIWNTEAFF
CDR3 DNA: TGCGCCAGCAGTTCCGAGGGAATTTGGAACACTGAAGCTTTCTTT
clone size: many
D gene: .
J gene: TRBJ1-1
V gene: TRBV4-1

CDR3 protein: CASSFNPGTGRDGYTF
CDR3 DNA: TGTGCCAGCAGTTTCAATCCGGGGACAGGGAGAGATGGCTACACCTTC
clone size: many
D gene: TRBD1
J gene: TRBJ1-2
V gene: TRBV27

CDR3 protein: CASSQDKGTTSGNEQFF
CDR3 DNA: TGCGCCAGCAGCCAAGATAAGGGGACGACTAGCGGCAATGAGCAGTTCTTC
clone size: once
D gene: TRBD2
J gene: TRBJ2-1
V gene: TRBV4-1

CDR3 protein: CSASGSPSIEQFF
CDR3 DNA: TGCAGTGCTAGCGGGAGCCCGTCGATTGAGCAGTTCTTC
clone size: many
D gene: .
J gene: TRBJ2-1
V gene: TRBV20-1

CDR3 protein: CASSPREREAYNEQFF
CDR3 DNA: TGTGCCAGCAGCCCCAGGGAGCGGGAGGCCTACAATGAGCAGTTCTTC
clone size: many
D gene: TRBD2
J gene: TRBJ2-1
V gene: TRBV12-3/TRBV12-4

CDR3 protein: CASSHTTSGLDTQYF
CDR3 DNA: TGTGCCAGCAGCCACACTACTAGCGGGCTAGATACGCAGTATTTT
clone size: many
D gene: TRBD2
J gene: TRBJ2-3
V gene: TRBV3-1

CDR3 protein: CASSFAGVSQPQHF
CDR3 DNA: TGTGCCAGCAGTTTCGCGGGTGTGTCCCAGCCCCAGCATTTT
clone size: few
D gene: .
J gene: TRBJ1-5
V gene: TRBV12-3/TRBV12-4

CDR3 protein: CASSGRSTSYEQYF
CDR3 DNA: TGTGCCAGCAGCGGGAGGTCCACCTCCTACGAGCAGTACTTC
clone size: few
D gene: TRBD2
J gene: TRBJ2-7
V gene: TRBV6-1

CDR3 protein: CASSAGTGERYTEAFF
CDR3 DNA: TGTGCCAGCAGTGCCGGGACAGGGGAAAGGTACACTGAAGCTTTCTTT
clone size: many
D gene: TRBD1
J gene: TRBJ1-1
V gene: TRBV12-3/TRBV12-4

CDR3 protein: CASSYPQGAGGQPQHF
CDR3 DNA: TGTGCCAGCAGTTACCCTCAGGGGGCCGGCGGTCAGCCCCAGCATTTT
clone size: many
D gene: TRBD1
J gene: TRBJ1-5
V gene: TRBV6-2/TRBV6-3

CDR3 protein: CAWNTQSLSTEAFF
CDR3 DNA: TGTGCCTGGAACACACAGAGCTTGAGCACTGAAGCTTTCTTT
clone size: .
D gene: .
J gene: TRBJ1-1
V gene: TRBV30

CDR3 protein: CSAKPPGRVGETQYF
CDR3 DNA: TGCAGTGCCAAGCCTCCGGGAAGGGTGGGAGAGACCCAGTACTTC
clone size: few
D gene: .
J gene: TRBJ2-5
V gene: TRBV20-1

CDR3 protein: CASSFGGSPYNSPLHF
CDR3 DNA: TGTGCCAGCAGCTTCGGGGGATCCCCCTATAATTCACCCCTCCACTTT
clone size: many
D gene: .
J gene: TRBJ1-6
V gene: TRBV7-2

CDR3 protein: CASSLVRREAFF
CDR3 DNA: TGTGCCAGCAGCTTAGTACGTCGTGAAGCTTTCTTT
clone size: once
D gene: .
J gene: TRBJ1-1
V gene: TRBV13

CDR3 protein: CASSIDPAAPSSYNEQFF
CDR3 DNA: TGTGCCAGTAGTATAGATCCGGCGGCTCCAAGCTCCTACAATGAGCAGTTCTTC
clone size: .
D gene: .
J gene: TRBJ2-1
V gene: TRBV19

CDR3 protein: CASSAGPGLATDTQYF
CDR3 DNA: TGCGCCAGCAGCGCAGGGCCGGGACTAGCGACAGATACGCAGTATTTT
clone size: .
D gene: TRBD2
J gene: TRBJ2-3
V gene: TRBV4-1

CDR3 protein: CASTQGTSVRTGELFF
CDR3 DNA: TGTGCCAGCACCCAAGGTACTAGCGTGAGGACCGGGGAGCTGTTTTTT
clone size: many
D gene: TRBD2
J gene: TRBJ2-2
V gene: TRBV2

CDR3 protein: CAWSKEETQYF
CDR3 DNA: TGTGCCTGGAGCAAAGAAGAGACCCAGTACTTC
clone size: few
D gene: .
J gene: TRBJ2-5
V gene: TRBV30

CDR3 protein: CASRIGENTEAFF
CDR3 DNA: TGTGCCAGCAGAATAGGGGAGAACACTGAAGCTTTCTTT
clone size: many
D gene: .
J gene: TRBJ1-1
V gene: TRBV12-3/TRBV12-4

CDR3 protein: CASSLRLALYNEQFF
CDR3 DNA: TGTGCCAGCAGCTTGCGTCTAGCGCTTTACAATGAGCAGTTCTTC
clone size: .
D gene: .
J gene: TRBJ2-1
V gene: TRBV5-6

CDR3 protein: CASSAGLAGYTGELFF
CDR3 DNA: TGTGCCAGCAGCGCTGGACTAGCGGGATACACCGGGGAGCTGTTTTTT
clone size: .
D gene: TRBD2
J gene: TRBJ2-2
V gene: TRBV9

CDR3 protein: CASTLDRLNQPQHF
CDR3 DNA: TGTGCCAGCACCCTCGACAGATTAAATCAGCCCCAGCATTTT
clone size: many
D gene: .
J gene: TRBJ1-5
V gene: TRBV2

CDR3 protein: CSVEDMEGEYYNEQFF
CDR3 DNA: TGCAGCGTTGAAGATATGGAGGGAGAATACTACAATGAGCAGTTCTTC
clone size: few
D gene: .
J gene: TRBJ2-1
V gene: TRBV29-1

CDR3 protein: CSVLDRAKNIQYF
CDR3 DNA: TGCAGCGTTCTGGACAGAGCCAAAAACATTCAGTACTTC
clone size: many
D gene: .
J gene: TRBJ2-4
V gene: TRBV29-1

CDR3 protein: CASSKGETLNTEAFF
CDR3 DNA: TGCGCCAGCAGCAAAGGTGAGACCCTGAACACTGAAGCTTTCTTT
clone size: .
D gene: .
J gene: TRBJ1-1
V gene: TRBV4-1

CDR3 protein: CATSDSGTGEIDYGYTF
CDR3 DNA: TGTGCCACCAGTGATTCCGGGACAGGGGAAATCGACTATGGCTACACCTTC
clone size: .
D gene: TRBD1
J gene: TRBJ1-2
V gene: TRBV24-1

CDR3 protein: CATSDSAGQSSYEQYF
CDR3 DNA: TGTGCCACCAGTGATTCAGCGGGACAGAGCTCCTACGAGCAGTACTTC
clone size: many
D gene: .
J gene: TRBJ2-7
V gene: TRBV24-1

CDR3 protein: CSARVQGNSPLHF
CDR3 DNA: TGCAGTGCTAGAGTACAGGGGAATTCACCCCTCCACTTT
clone size: many
D gene: TRBD1
J gene: TRBJ1-6
V gene: TRBV20-1

CDR3 protein: CASTRPLAVETQYF
CDR3 DNA: TGTGCCAGCACCCGTCCGCTAGCGGTGGAGACCCAGTACTTC
clone size: many
D gene: TRBD2
J gene: TRBJ2-5
V gene: TRBV11-2

CDR3 protein: CSARDLWDRGGLNTEAFF
CDR3 DNA: TGCAGTGCTAGAGATCTGTGGGACCGCGGGGGTTTAAACACTGAAGCTTTCTTT
clone size: few
D gene: .
J gene: TRBJ1-1
V gene: TRBV20-1

CDR3 protein: CATSEMDSYNEQFF
CDR3 DNA: TGTGCCACCAGTGAGATGGACAGCTACAATGAGCAGTTCTTC
clone size: many
D gene: .
J gene: TRBJ2-1
V gene: TRBV24-1

CDR3 protein: CASSVEGGLLELFF
CDR3 DNA: TGTGCCAGCAGCGTAGAGGGGGGGCTGCTGGAGCTGTTTTTT
clone size: .
D gene: .
J gene: TRBJ2-2
V gene: TRBV9